The sequence of this TCR beta chain was determined in a study of tumor and adjacent non-tumor tissue in lung cancer. The CDR3 has 16 residues. Trimming at V came to 6 bases and at J to 4 bases, leaving 14 bases not matched to a gene. Germline loops: CDR1 DFQATT, CDR2 SNEGSKA (reference sequence). TCRbeta libraries were built with three rounds of nested PCR, modified from ARM-PCR. TCRdb fed the multiplex PCR reads into MiXCR, producing one record per CDR3 protein. The table shows roughly 75,000 distinct CDR3 sequences, with 60% to 85% occurring only once. RNA was extracted from bulk tissue without any cell sorting. A word on this clonotype: Given a much more abundant clone one base away, this may be a read error.

The material sequenced was lung tumor tissue. This rearrangement joins TRBV20-1 to TRBJ2-1; the match to TRBD2 covers 8 bases. The receptor's source is a woman aged 50 to 60 with non-small cell lung cancer. The CDR3: CSAISLWSGSYNEQFF. In nucleotides, the CDR3 is TGCAGTGCGATCTCCCTATGGAGCGGGAGTTACAATGAGCAGTTCTTC.